The clone carrying this T cell receptor (beta chain) was detected a few times. Its antigen is unidentified. The data were obtained in a study of early T cells in non-severe SARS-CoV-2 infection. Across the study: Sequencing used unsorted whole-blood bulk RNA, so chains lack pairing. Study-wide findings and caveats: Private and CD4 specificities were missed by VDJdb matching, which favored anti-spike CD8 responses.

Each cDNA molecule carried a unique molecular identifier. In TCRdb, the 5' RACE reads were re-called with MiXCR into one record per CDR3 protein. The repertoire has tens of thousands of distinct CDR3 sequences, 20% to 25% of them found once; the top ten carry 4% to 5%. Germline V gene lookup returns CDR1 LNHDA and CDR2 SQIVND (reference sequence). With 3 bases clipped from V and 5 bases from J, the junction kept 12 bases outside the gene matches. The CDR3 has 17 residues. This sample comprised whole blood, obtained at baseline. The chain is built from TRBV19 and TRBJ2-7, with TRBD1 matching over 11 bases. The TCR originated in an adult who was a healthcare worker with PCR-confirmed SARS-CoV-2 infection or an uninfected control (not recorded which). CDR3 residues: CASSIGPQDRGRNEQYF. In DNA, the CDR3 is TGTGCCAGTAGTATTGGACCCCAGGACAGGGGGCGGAACGAGCAGTACTTC. Complete variable domain (other parts from reference TRBV19 and TRBJ2-7): DGGITQSPKYLFRKEGQNVTLSCEQNLNHDAMYWYRQDPGQGLRLIYYSQIVNDFQKGDIAEGYSVSREKKESFPLTVTSAQKNPTAFYLCASSIGPQDRGRNEQYFGPGTRLTVT.